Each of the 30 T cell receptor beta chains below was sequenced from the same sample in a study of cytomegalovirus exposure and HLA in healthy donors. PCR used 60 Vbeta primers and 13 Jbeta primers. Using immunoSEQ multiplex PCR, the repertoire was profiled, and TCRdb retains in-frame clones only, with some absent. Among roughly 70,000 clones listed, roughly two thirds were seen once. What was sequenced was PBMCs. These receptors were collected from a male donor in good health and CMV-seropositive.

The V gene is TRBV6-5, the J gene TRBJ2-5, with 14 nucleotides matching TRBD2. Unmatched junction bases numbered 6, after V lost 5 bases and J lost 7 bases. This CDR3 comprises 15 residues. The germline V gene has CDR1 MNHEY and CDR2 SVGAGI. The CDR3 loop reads CASSPTSGGAGTQYF. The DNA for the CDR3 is TGTGCCAGCAGTCCGACTAGCGGGGGGGCGGGGACCCAGTACTTC.

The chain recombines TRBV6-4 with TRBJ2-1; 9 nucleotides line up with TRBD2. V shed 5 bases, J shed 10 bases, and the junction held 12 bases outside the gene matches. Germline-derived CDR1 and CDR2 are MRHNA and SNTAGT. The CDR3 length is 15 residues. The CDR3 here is CASSLEAGGAEEQFF. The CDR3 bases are TGTGCCAGCAGTCTTGAAGCGGGAGGAGCAGAGGAGCAGTTCTTC.

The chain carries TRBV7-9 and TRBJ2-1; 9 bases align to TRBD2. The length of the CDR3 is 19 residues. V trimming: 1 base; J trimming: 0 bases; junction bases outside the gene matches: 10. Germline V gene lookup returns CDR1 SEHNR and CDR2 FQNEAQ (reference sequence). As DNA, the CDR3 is TGTGCCAGCAGCTTAGTTCAACTAGCGGGCCGAAGCTCCTACAATGAGCAGTTCTTC. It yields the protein CASSLVQLAGRSSYNEQFF.

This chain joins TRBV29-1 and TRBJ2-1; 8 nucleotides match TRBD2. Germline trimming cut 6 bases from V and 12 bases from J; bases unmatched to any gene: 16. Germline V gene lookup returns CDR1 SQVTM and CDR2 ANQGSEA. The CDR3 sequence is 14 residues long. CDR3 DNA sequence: TGCAGCGTGGGACCGGGCGGGGGGCCCTCTCGGCAGTTCTTC. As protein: CSVGPGGGPSRQFF.

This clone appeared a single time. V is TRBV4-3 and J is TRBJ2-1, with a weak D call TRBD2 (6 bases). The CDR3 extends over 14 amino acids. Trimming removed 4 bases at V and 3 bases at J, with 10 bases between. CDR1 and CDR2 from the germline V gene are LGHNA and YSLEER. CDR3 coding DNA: TGCGCCAGCAGCCTAACCGGGGGCTACAATGAGCAGTTCTTC. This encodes CASSLTGGYNEQFF.

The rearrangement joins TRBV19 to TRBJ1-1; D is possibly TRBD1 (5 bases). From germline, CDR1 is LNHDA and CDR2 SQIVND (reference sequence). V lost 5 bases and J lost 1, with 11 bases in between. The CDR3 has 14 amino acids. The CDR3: CASSPQGKNTEAFF. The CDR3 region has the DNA TGTGCCAGTAGTCCCCAGGGAAAGAACACTGAAGCTTTCTTT.

CDR3: CASSLLPGGTGANVLTF. The CDR3, as DNA: TGTGCCAGCAGCTTACTCCCTGGAGGGACTGGGGCCAACGTCCTGACTTTC. V usage is TRBV7-2 and J usage is TRBJ2-6, with TRBD2 as a possible D gene (6 bases). The CDR3 is 17 residues long. The germline CDR1 and CDR2 sequences are SGHTA and FQGNSA. V was trimmed by 2 bases and J by 2 bases, leaving 13 bases between them.

DNA of the CDR3: TGTGCCAGCAGGTCACAGGGATCAGGGAACACTGAAGCTTTCTTT. Its protein is CASRSQGSGNTEAFF. The chain joins TRBV7-2 to TRBJ1-1, with D perhaps matching TRBD1 (6 bases). V lost 6 bases and J lost 1, with 15 bases in between. There are 15 residues in the CDR3. Germline V gene lookup returns CDR1 SGHTA and CDR2 FQGNSA.

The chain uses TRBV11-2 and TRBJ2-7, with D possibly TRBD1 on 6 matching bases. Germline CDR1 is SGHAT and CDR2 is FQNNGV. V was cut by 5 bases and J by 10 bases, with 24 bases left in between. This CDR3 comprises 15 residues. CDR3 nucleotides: TGTGCCAGCAGCCCCCGGACAGTCCTGACCGTCGAACAGTACTTC. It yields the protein CASSPRTVLTVEQYF.

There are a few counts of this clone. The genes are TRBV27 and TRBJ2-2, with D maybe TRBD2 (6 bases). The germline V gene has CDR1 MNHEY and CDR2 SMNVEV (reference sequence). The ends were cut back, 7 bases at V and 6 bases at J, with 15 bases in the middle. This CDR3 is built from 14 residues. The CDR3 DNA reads TGTGCCAGCACCAGTTCGGGAGTCCCCGGGGAGCTGTTTTTT. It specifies CASTSSGVPGELFF.

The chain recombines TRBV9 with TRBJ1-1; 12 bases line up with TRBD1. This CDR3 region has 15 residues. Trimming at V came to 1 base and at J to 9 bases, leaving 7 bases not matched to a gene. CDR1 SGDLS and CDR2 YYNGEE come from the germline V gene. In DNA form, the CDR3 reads TGTGCCAGCAGCGTAATCGGGACAGGGGGCGGCCAAGCTTTCTTT. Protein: CASSVIGTGGGQAFF.

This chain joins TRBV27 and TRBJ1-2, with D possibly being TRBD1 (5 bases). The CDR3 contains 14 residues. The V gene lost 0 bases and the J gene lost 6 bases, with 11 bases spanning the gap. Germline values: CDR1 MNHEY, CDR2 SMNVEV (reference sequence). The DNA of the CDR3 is TGTGCCAGCAGTTTATCGAGGGGAGGGAATGGCTACACCTTC. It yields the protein CASSLSRGGNGYTF.

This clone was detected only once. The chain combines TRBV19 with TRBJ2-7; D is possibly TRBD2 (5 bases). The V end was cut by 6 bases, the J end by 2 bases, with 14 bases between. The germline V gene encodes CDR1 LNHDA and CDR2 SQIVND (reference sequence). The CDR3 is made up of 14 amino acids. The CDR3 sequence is CASSHNGKTYEQYF. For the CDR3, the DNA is TGTGCCAGTAGCCATAACGGGAAAACCTACGAGCAGTACTTC.

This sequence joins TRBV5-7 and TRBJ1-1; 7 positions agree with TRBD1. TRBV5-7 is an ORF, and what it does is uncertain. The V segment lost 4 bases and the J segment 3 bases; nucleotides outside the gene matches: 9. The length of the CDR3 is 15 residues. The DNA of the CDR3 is TGTGCCAGCAGCAATAAAACCGGGACAGACACTGAAGCTTTCTTT. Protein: CASSNKTGTDTEAFF.

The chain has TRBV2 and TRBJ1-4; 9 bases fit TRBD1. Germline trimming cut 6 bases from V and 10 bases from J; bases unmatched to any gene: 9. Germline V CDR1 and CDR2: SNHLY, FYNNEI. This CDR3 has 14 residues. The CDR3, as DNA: TGTGCCAGCAGGAAGGACAGGGGTCGAGGAAAACTGTTTTTT. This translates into CASRKDRGRGKLFF.

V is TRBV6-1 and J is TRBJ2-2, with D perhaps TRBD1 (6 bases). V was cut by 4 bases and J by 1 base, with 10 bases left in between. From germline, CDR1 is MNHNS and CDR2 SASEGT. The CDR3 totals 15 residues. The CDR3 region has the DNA TGTGCCAGCAGTGTTGACAGGATGAACACCGGGGAGCTGTTTTTT. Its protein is CASSVDRMNTGELFF.

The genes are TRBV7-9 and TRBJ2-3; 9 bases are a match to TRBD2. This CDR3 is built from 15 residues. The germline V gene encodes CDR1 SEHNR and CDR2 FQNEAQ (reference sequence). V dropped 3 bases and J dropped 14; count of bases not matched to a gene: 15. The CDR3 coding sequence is TGTGCCAGCAGCTTTTGGCTTAGCGGGAGTGGGGAAGCGTATTTT. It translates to CASSFWLSGSGEAYF.

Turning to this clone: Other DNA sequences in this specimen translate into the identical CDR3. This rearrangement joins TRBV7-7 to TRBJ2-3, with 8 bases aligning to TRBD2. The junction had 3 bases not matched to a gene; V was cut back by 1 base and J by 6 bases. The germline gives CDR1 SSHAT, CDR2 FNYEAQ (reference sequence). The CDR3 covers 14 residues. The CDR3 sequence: CASSLGQRGDTQYF. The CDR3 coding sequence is TGTGCCAGCAGCTTAGGACAGCGGGGGGATACGCAGTATTTT.

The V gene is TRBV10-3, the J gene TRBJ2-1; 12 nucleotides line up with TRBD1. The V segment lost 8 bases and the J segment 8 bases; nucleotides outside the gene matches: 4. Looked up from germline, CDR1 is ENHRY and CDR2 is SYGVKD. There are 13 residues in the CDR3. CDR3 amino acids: CAIGGQGAYEQFF. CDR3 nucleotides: TGTGCCATCGGGGGACAGGGGGCGTATGAGCAGTTCTTC.

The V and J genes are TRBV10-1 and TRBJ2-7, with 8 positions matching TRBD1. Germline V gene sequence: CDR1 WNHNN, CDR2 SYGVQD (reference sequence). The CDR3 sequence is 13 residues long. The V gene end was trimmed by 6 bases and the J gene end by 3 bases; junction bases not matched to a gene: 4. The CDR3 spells CASSVGQGYEQYF. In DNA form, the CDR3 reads TGCGCCAGCAGCGTCGGACAGGGCTACGAGCAGTACTTC.

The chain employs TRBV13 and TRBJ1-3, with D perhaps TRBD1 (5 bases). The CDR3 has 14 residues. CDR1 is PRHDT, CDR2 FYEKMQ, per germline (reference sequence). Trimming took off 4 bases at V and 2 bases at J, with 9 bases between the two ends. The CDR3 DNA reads TGTGCCAGCAGCTCCAGGGTTGCTGGAAACACCATATATTTT. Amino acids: CASSSRVAGNTIYF.

CDR3 protein: CASSQERAIQETQYF. CDR3 coding DNA: TGCGCCAGCAGCCAAGAGAGGGCCATCCAAGAGACCCAGTACTTC. The genes are TRBV4-3 and TRBJ2-5; weak D call: TRBD2 (5 bases). V lost 0 bases, J lost 1 base, and 9 bases lay in between. Germline V CDR1 and CDR2: LGHNA, YSLEER. The CDR3 covers 15 residues.

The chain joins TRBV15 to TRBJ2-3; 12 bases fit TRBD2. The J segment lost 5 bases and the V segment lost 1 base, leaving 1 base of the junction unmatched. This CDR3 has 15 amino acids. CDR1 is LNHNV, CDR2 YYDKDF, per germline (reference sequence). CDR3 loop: CATSRGGLAGDTQYF. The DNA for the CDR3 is TGTGCCACCAGCAGAGGGGGACTAGCGGGAGATACGCAGTATTTT.

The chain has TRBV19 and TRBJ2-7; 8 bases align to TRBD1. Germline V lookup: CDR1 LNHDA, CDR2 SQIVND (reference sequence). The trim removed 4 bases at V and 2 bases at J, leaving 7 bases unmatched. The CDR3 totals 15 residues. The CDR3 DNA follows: TGTGCCAGTAGTACGGCCGAGGACAGGGCCTACGAGCAGTACTTC. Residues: CASSTAEDRAYEQYF.

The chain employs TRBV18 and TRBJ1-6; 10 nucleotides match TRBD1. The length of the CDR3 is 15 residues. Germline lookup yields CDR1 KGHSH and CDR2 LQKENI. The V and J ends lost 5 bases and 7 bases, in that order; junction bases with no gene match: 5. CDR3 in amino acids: CASSSSDRGNSPLHF. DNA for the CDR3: TGTGCCAGCTCATCGTCGGACAGGGGGAATTCACCCCTCCACTTT.

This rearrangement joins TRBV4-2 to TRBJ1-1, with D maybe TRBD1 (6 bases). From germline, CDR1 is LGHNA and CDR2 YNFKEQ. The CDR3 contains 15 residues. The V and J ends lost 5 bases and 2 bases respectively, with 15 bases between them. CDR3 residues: CASSGREGTNTEAFF. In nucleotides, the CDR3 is TGTGCCAGCAGCGGCCGAGAAGGGACAAACACTGAAGCTTTCTTT.

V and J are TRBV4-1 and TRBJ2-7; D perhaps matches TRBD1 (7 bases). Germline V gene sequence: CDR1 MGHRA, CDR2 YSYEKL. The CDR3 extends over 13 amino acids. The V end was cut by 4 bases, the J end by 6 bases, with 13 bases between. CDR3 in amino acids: CASSPRQGGEQYF. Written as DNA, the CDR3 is TGCGCCAGCAGCCCGCGGCAGGGGGGCGAGCAGTACTTC.

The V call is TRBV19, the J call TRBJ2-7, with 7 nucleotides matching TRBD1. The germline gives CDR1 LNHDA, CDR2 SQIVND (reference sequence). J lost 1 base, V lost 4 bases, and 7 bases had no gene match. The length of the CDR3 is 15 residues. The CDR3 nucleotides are TGTGCCAGTAGTACCGACAGGGCTAGATCCTACGAGCAGTACTTC. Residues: CASSTDRARSYEQYF.

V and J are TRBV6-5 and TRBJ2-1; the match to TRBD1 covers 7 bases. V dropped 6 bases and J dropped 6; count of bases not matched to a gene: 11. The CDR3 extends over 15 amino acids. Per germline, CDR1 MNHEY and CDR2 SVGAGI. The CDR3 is CASSPSTGVLNEQFF. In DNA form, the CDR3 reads TGTGCCAGCAGCCCATCCACAGGGGTTCTCAATGAGCAGTTCTTC.

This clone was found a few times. CDR3 nucleotides: TGTGCCAGCAGCGTAGTTAGCGGGAGTGGCTATGAGCAGTTCTTC. It specifies CASSVVSGSGYEQFF. This chain joins TRBV9 and TRBJ2-1, with 9 positions matching TRBD2. Germline values: CDR1 SGDLS, CDR2 YYNGEE. V lost 0 bases to trimming and J lost 8 bases; unmatched junction nucleotides: 6. The CDR3 sequence is 15 residues long. The variable domain in full, completed from reference TRBV9 and TRBJ2-1, reads DSGVTQTPKHLITATGQRVTLRCSPRSGDLSVYWYQQSLDQGLQFLIQYYNGEERAKGNILERFSAQQFPDLHSELNLSSLELGDSALYFCASSVVSGSGYEQFFGPGTRLTVL.